This T cell receptor beta chain was captured in a study of T cells in Graves' hyperthyroidism and ophthalmopathy. Study outcomes and limitations: Most thyroid-expanded clonotypes above 0.001 were also found in blood.

Template material for amplifying TCR beta CDR3 regions consisted of RNA transcripts. Primed by the HTBI set, a first-round RT-PCR was run on the TCR CDR3. TCRdb re-analysed the multiplex PCR reads in MiXCR, keeping a single row per CDR3 protein. The sample yields about 500,000 distinct CDR3 sequences, over 13% seen once. The germline gives CDR1 MNHEY, CDR2 SMNVEV (reference sequence). This CDR3 is built from 14 residues. Trimming left V 6 bases short and J 3 bases short, with 15 bases between. Patients aged 18 to 65 had newly diagnosed hyperthyroidism of under 2 months' duration. Turning to this clonotype: Antigen specificity is unknown.

Sequenced input: blood. This chain uses TRBV27 with TRBJ2-7, with D possibly being TRBD2 (5 bases). The source of this sequence is a woman aged 18-29 years with Graves' hyperthyroidism. The CDR3 loop is CASRSLGSGYEQYV. The CDR3 coding sequence is TGTGCCAGCAGATCGCTAGGAAGCGGCTACGAGCAGTACGTC.